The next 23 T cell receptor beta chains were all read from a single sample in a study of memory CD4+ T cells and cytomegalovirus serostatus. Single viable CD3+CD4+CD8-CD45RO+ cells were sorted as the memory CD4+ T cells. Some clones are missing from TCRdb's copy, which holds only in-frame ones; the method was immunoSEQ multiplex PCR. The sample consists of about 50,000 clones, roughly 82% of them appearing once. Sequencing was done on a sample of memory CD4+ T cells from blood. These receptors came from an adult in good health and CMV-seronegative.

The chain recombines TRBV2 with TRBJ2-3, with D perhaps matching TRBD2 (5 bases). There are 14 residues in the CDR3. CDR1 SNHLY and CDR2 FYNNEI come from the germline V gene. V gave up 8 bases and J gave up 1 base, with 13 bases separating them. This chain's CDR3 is CASSWRSRTDTQYF. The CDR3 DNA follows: TGTGCCAGCTCCTGGAGGAGTCGCACAGATACGCAGTATTTT.

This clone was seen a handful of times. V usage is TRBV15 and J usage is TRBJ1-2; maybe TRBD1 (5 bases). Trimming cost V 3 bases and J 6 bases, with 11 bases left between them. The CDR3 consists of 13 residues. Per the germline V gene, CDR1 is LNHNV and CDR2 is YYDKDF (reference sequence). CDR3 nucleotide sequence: TGTGCCACCAGCAGCCAGGGATCCGATGGCTACACCTTC. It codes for CATSSQGSDGYTF.

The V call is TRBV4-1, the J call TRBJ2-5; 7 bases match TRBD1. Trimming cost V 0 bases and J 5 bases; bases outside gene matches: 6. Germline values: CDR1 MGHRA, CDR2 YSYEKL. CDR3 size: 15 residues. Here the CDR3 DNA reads TGCGCCAGCAGCCAAGATCGACAGGGTTGGGAGACCCAGTACTTC. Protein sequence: CASSQDRQGWETQYF.

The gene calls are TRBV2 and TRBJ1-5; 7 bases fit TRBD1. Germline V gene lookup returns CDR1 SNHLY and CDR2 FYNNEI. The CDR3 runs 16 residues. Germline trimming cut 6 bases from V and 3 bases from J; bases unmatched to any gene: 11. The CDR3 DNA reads TGTGCCAGCAGCCTACCTCCGGGACAGTCCAATCAGCCCCAGCATTTT. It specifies CASSLPPGQSNQPQHF. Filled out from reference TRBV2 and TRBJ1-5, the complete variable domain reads EPEVTQTPSHQVTQMGQEVILRCVPISNHLYFYWYRQILGQKVEFLVSFYNNEISEKSEIFDDQFSVERPDGSNFTLKIRSTKLEDSAMYFCASSLPPGQSNQPQHFGDGTRLSIL.

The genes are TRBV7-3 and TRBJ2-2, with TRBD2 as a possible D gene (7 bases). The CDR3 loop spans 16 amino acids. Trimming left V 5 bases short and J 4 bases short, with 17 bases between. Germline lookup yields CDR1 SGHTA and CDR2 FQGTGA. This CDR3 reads CASSPTGRGATGELFF. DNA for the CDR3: TGTGCCAGCAGCCCGACCGGCCGGGGGGCCACCGGGGAGCTGTTTTTT.

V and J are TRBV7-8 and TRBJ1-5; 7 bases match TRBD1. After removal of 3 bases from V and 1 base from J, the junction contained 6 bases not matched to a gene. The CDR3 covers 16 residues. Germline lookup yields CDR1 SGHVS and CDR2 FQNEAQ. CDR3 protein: CASSFDRVGSNQPQHF. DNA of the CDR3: TGTGCCAGCAGCTTCGACAGGGTTGGCAGCAATCAGCCCCAGCATTTT. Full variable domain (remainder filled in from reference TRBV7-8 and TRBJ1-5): GAGVSQSPRYKVAKRGQDVALRCDPISGHVSLFWYQQALGQGPEFLTYFQNEAQLDKSGLPSDRFFAERPEGSVSTLKIQRTQQEDSAVYLCASSFDRVGSNQPQHFGDGTRLSIL.

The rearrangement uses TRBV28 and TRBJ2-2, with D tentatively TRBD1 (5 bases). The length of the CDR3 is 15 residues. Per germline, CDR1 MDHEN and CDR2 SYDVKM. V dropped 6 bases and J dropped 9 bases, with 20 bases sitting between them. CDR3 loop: CASSILSQGDRELFF. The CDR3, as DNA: TGTGCCAGCAGCATCCTTTCCCAGGGCGATCGGGAGCTGTTTTTT.

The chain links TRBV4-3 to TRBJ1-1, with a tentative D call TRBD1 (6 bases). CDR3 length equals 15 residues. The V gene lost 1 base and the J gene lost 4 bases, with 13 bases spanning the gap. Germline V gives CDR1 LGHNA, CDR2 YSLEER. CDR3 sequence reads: CASSQGGAGVTEAFF. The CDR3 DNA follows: TGCGCCAGCAGCCAAGGGGGGGCAGGGGTCACTGAAGCTTTCTTT.

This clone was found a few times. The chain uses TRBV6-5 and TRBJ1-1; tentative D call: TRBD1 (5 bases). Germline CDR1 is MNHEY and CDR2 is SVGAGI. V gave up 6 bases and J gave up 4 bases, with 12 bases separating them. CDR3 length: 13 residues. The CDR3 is CASRQAGGTEAFF. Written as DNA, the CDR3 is TGTGCCAGCAGGCAGGCGGGGGGCACTGAAGCTTTCTTT.

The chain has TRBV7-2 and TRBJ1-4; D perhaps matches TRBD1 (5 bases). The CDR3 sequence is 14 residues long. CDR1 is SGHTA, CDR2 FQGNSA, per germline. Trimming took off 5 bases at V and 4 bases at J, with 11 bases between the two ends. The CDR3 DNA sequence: TGTGCCAGCAGCCTCAGGGCCTTTAATGAAAAACTGTTTTTT. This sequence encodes CASSLRAFNEKLFF. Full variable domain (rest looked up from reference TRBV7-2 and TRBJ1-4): GAGVSQSPSNKVTEKGKDVELRCDPISGHTALYWYRQSLGQGLEFLIYFQGNSAPDKSGLPSDRFSAERTGGSVSTLTIQRTQQEDSAVYLCASSLRAFNEKLFFGSGTQLSVL.

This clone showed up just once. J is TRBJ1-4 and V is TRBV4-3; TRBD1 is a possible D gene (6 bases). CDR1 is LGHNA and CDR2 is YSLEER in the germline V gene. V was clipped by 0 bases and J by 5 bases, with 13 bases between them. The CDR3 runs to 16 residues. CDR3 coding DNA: TGCGCCAGCAGCCAAGAGGGGGGGGGCCAAAATGAAAAACTGTTTTTT. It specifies CASSQEGGGQNEKLFF.

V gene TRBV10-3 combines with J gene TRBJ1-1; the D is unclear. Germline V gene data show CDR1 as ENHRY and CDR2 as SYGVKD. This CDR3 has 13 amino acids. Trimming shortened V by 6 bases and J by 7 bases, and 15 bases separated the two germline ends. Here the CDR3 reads CAIRELDGYEAFF. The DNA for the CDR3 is TGTGCCATCAGGGAACTGGACGGCTATGAAGCTTTCTTT.

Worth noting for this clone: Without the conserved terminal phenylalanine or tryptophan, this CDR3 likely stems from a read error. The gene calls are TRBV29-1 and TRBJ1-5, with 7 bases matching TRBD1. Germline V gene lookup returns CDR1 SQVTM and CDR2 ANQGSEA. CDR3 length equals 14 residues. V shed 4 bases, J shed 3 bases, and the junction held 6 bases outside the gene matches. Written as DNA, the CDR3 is TGCAGCGTTGGGTCAGGGGGTTTCAATCAGCCCCAGCATCTT. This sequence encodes CSVGSGGFNQPQHL.

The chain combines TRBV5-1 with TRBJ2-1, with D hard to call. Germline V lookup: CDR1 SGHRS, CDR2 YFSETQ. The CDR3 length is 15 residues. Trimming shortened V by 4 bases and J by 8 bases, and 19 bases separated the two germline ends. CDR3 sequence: CASSGSLRRLDEQFF. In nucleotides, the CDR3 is TGCGCCAGCAGCGGCAGTCTGAGGCGTTTAGATGAGCAGTTCTTC.

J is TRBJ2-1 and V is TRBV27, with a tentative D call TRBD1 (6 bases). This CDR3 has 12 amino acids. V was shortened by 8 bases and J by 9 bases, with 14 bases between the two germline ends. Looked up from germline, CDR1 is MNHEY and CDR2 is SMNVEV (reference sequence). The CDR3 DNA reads TGTGCCAGCGGGCGGACAGAGGGTGAGCAGTTCTTC. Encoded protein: CASGRTEGEQFF.

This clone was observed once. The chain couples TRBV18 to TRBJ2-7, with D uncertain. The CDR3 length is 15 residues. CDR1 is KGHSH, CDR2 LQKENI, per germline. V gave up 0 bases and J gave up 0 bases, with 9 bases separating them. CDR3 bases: TGTGCCAGCTCACCACCGGGGTGGGGCTCCTACGAGCAGTACTTC. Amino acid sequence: CASSPPGWGSYEQYF.

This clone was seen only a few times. As DNA, the CDR3 is TGCAGCGTTGTGGTCCAGCCCCGTGAGAATGAGCAGTTCTTC. Translated: CSVVVQPRENEQFF. J is TRBJ2-1 and V is TRBV29-1; D is uncertain. CDR1 and CDR2 (germline): SQVTM, ANQGSEA. The V end lost 4 bases, the J end lost 7 bases, and 17 bases lay between the germline ends. The CDR3 sequence is 14 residues long.

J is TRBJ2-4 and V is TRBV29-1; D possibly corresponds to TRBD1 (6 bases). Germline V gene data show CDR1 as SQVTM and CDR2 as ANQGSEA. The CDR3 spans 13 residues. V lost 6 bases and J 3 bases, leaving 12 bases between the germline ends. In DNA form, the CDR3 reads TGCAGCGTCCAACAGGGTAGCAAAAACATTCAGTACTTC. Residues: CSVQQGSKNIQYF. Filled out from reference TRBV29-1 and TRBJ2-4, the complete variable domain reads SAVISQKPSRDICQRGTSLTIQCQVDSQVTMMFWYRQQPGQSLTLIATANQGSEATYESGFVIDKFPISRPNLTFSTLTVSNMSPEDSSIYLCSVQQGSKNIQYFGAGTRLSVL.

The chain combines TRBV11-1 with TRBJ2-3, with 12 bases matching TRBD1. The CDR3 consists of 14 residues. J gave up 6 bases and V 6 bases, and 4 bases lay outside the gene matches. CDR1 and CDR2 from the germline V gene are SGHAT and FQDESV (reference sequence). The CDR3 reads CASSGTGGSDTQYF. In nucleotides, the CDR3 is TGTGCCAGCAGTGGGACAGGGGGCTCGGATACGCAGTATTTT.

Here the CDR3 reads CASSLLGGVMGAFF. Here the CDR3 DNA reads TGTGCCAGCAGCTTATTAGGGGGCGTTATGGGAGCTTTCTTT. V and J are TRBV11-2 and TRBJ1-1; 7 positions match TRBD1. Unmatched junction bases numbered 10, after V lost 2 bases and J lost 10 bases. The CDR3 loop spans 14 amino acids. Germline CDR1 SGHAT, CDR2 FQNNGV.

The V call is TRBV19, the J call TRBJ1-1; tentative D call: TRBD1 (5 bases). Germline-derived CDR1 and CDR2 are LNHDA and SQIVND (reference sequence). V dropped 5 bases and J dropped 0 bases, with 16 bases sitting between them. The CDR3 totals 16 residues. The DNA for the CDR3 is TGTGCCAGTAGTCCGATTTTGAGACAGTTGAACACTGAAGCTTTCTTT. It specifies CASSPILRQLNTEAFF.

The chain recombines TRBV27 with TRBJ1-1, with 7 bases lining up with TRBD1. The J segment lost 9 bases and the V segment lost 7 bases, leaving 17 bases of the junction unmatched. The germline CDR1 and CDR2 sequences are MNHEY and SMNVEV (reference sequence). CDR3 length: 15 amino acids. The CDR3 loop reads CASTKRGRGPEKAFF. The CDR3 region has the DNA TGTGCCAGCACCAAACGGGGGAGGGGGCCTGAAAAAGCTTTCTTT.

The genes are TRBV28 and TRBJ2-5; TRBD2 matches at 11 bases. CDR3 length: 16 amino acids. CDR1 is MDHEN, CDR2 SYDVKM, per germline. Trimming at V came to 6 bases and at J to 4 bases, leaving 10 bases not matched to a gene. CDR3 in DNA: TGTGCCAGCAGCCACCGTAGCGGGGGGGCTATAGAGACCCAGTACTTC. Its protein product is CASSHRSGGAIETQYF.